This T cell receptor (beta chain) was captured by sequencing in a study of blood T cells in healthy people across ages. Study-wide background: About one barcoded TCR beta cDNA was captured per two T cells.

Aged about 6 to 95, donors were systemically healthy Caucasians from Russia. Per-sample yields of isolated PBMCs were at least 6.5 million. The second PCR ran roughly 7 to 12 cycles with a sample-barcoded 5' primer and J-beta primers. Every sample gave at least 2.5 million paired-end reads containing CDR3. One entry per CDR3 protein results from TCRdb running MiXCR on the 5' RACE reads. Found here are 1.5 million to 2 million distinct CDR3 sequences, around 40% of them singletons; the top ten hold roughly 23%. Germline V gene data show CDR1 as MGHRA and CDR2 as YSYEKL. With 1 base removed from V and 7 bases from J, the gap between germline ends came to 13 bases. The CDR3 has 15 residues.

The V gene is TRBV4-1, the J gene TRBJ1-4; maybe TRBD1 (6 bases). The receptor comes from a human donor in good health. The sequencing sample was made of blood. The chain's CDR3 is CASSQGDIRSEKLFF. Written as DNA, the CDR3 is TGCGCCAGCAGCCAAGGGGACATCCGAAGTGAAAAACTGTTTTTT.